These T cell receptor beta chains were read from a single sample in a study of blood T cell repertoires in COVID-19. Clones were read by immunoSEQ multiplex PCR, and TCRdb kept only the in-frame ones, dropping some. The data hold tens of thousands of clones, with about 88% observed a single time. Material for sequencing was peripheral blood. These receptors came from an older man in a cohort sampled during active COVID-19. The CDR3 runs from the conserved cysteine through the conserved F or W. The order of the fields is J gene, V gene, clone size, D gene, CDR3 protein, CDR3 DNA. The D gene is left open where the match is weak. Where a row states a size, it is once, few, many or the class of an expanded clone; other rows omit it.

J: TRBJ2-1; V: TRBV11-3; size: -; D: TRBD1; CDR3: CASSSTGGSYNEQFF; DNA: TGTGCCAGCAGCTCGACAGGGGGCTCCTACAATGAGCAGTTCTTC
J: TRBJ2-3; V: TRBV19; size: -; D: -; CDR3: CASSIADINTDTQYF; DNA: TGTGCCAGTAGTATCGCGGACATCAACACAGATACGCAGTATTTT
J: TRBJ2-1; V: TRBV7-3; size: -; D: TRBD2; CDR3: CASSPGRANEQFF; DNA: TGTGCCAGCAGCCCAGGGAGGGCCAATGAGCAGTTCTTC
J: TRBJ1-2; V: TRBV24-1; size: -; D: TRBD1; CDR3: CATSDGTAYGYTF; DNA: TGTGCCACCAGTGATGGGACAGCTTATGGCTACACCTTC
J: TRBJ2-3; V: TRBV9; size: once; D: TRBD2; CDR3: CASSGGLAGGRSNTDTQYF; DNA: TGTGCCAGCAGCGGGGGACTAGCGGGAGGGAGGTCTAACACAGATACGCAGTATTTT
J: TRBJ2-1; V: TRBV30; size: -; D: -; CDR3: CAWSVRDTYNEQFF; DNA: TGTGCCTGGAGTGTACGGGACACTTACAATGAGCAGTTCTTC
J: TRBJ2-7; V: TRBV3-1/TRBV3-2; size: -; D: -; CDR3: CASTPSGDSSYEQYF; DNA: TGTGCCAGCACCCCCAGCGGCGATAGCTCCTACGAGCAGTACTTC
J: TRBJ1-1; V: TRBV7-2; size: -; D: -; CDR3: CASSFQHDGATEAFF; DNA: TGTGCCAGCAGCTTCCAACATGATGGTGCCACTGAAGCTTTCTTT
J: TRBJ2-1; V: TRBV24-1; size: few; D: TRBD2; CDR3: CATSDPSGKGNNEQFF; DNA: TGTGCCACCAGTGACCCTAGCGGGAAGGGGAACAATGAGCAGTTCTTC
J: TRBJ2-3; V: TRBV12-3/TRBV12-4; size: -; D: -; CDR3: CASRPFRQGTQYF; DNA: TGTGCCAGCAGGCCCTTCCGGCAGGGTACGCAGTATTTT
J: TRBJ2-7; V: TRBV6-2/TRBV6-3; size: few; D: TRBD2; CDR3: CASSYWNSGSSYEQYF; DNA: TGTGCCAGCAGTTATTGGAATAGCGGGAGTTCTTACGAGCAGTACTTC
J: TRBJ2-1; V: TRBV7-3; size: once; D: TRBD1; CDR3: CASSFGQGRYNEQFF; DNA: TGTGCCAGCAGCTTTGGACAGGGACGTTACAATGAGCAGTTCTTC
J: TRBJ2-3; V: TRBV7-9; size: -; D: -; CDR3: CASTPRDTQYF; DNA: TGTGCCAGCACCCCGAGGGATACGCAGTATTTT
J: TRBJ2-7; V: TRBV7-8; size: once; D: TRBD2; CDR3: CASSLGLVGEQYF; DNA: TGTGCCAGCAGCCTGGGACTAGTTGGCGAGCAGTACTTC
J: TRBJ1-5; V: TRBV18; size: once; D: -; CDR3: CASSPAGGVGNQPQHF; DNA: TGTGCCAGCTCACCCGCCGGCGGGGTGGGCAATCAGCCCCAGCATTTT
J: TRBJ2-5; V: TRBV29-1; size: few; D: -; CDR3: CSVGPHLRVGETQYF; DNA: TGCAGCGTTGGGCCCCACCTCCGGGTAGGAGAGACCCAGTACTTC
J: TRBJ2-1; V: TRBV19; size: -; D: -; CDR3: CASSLRDLAGSNEQFF; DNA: TGTGCCAGTAGTCTGCGCGATTTGGCGGGGAGCAATGAGCAGTTCTTC
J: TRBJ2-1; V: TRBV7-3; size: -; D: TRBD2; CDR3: CASSLTGTSGSTRGIVHEQFF; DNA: TGTGCCAGCAGCTTAACAGGGACTAGCGGGAGTACAAGGGGGATCGTCCATGAGCAGTTCTTC
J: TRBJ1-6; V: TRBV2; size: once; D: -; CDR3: CASTYTFNNSPLHF; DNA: TGTGCCAGCACTTACACCTTTAATAATTCACCCCTCCACTTT
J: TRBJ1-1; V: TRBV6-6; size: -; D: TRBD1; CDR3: CASSPGQGAWAFF; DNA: TGTGCCAGCAGTCCGGGACAGGGGGCTTGGGCTTTCTTT
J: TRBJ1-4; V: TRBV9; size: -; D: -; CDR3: CASSASQGFNEKLFF; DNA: TGTGCCAGCAGCGCTTCCCAGGGGTTTAATGAAAAACTGTTTTTT
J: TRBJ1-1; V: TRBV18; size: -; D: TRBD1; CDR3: CASSPSTGSMNTEAFF; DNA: TGTGCCAGCTCACCCTCGACAGGGTCAATGAACACTGAAGCTTTCTTT